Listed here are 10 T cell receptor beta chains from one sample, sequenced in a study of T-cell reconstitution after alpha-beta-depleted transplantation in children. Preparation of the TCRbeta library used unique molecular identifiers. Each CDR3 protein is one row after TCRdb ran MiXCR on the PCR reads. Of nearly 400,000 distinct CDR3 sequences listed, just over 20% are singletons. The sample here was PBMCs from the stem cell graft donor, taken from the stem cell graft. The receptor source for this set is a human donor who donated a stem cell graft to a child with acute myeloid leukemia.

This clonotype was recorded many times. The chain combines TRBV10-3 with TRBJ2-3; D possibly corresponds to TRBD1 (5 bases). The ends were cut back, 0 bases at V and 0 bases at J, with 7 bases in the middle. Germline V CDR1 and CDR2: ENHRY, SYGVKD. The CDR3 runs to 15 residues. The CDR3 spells CAISESHRSTDTQYF. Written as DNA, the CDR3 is TGTGCCATCAGTGAGTCACACAGGAGCACAGATACGCAGTATTTT.

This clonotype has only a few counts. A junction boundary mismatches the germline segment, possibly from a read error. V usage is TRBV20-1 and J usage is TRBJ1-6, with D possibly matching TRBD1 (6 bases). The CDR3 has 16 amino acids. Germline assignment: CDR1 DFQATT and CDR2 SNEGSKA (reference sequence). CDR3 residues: CSARAEGGSYYSPLHF. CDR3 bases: TGCAGTGCTAGAGCCGAGGGGGGGAGCTATTATTCACCCCTCCACTTT.

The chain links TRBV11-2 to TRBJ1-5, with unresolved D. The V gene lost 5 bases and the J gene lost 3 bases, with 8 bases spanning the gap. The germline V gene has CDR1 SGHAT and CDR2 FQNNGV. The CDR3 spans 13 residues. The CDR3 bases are TGTGCCAGCAGCGCTACGGTCAATCAGCCCCAGCATTTT. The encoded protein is CASSATVNQPQHF. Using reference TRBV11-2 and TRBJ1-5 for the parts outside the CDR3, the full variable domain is EAGVAQSPRYKIIEKRQSVAFWCNPISGHATLYWYQQILGQGPKLLIQFQNNGVVDDSQLPKDRFSAERLKGVDSTLKIQPAKLEDSAVYLCASSATVNQPQHFGDGTRLSIL.

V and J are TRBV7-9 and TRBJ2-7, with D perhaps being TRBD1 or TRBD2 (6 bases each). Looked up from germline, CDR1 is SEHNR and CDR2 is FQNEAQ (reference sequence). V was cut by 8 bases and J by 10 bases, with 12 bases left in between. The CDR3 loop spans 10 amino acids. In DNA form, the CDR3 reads TGTGCCAGCGGGGGGCCCACACAGTACTTC. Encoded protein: CASGGPTQYF.

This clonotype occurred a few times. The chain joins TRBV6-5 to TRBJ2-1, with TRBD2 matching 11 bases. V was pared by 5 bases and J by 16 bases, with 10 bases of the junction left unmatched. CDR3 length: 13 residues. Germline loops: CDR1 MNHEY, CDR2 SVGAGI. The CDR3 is CASSRLAGGGRFF. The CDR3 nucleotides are TGTGCCAGCAGTCGATTAGCGGGGGGGGGTCGCTTCTTC.

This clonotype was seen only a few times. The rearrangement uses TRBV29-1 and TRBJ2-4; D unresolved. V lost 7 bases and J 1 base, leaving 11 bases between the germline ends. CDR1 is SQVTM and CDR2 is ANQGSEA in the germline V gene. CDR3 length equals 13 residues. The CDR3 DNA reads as TGCAGCGGATTCATGGAGGCCAAAAACATTCAGTACTTC. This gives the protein CSGFMEAKNIQYF. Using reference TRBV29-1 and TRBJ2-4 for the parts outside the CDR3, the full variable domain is SAVISQKPSRDICQRGTSLTIQCQVDSQVTMMFWYRQQPGQSLTLIATANQGSEATYESGFVIDKFPISRPNLTFSTLTVSNMSPEDSSIYLCSGFMEAKNIQYFGAGTRLSVL.

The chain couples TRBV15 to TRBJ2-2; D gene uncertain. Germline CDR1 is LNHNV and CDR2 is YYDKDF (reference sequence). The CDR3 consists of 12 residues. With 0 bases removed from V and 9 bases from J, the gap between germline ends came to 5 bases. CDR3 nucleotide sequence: TGTGCCACCAGCAGAGAAGGGAGGGAGCTGTTTTTT. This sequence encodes CATSREGRELFF.

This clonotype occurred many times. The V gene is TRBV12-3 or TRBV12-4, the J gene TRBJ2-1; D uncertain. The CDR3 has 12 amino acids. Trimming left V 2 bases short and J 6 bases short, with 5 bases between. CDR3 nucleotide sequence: TGTGCCAGCAGTTTACAAGGCAATGAGCAGTTCTTC. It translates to CASSLQGNEQFF.

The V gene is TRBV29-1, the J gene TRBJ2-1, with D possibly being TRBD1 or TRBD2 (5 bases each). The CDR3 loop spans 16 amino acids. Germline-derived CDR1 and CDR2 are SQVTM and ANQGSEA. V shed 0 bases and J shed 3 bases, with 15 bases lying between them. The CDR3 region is CSVEDSGPRGYNEQFF. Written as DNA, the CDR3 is TGCAGCGTTGAAGACTCGGGACCTCGTGGCTACAATGAGCAGTTCTTC.

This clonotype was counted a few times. CDR3 in amino acids: CASTMTSDHTLARGEQFF. CDR3 bases: TGTGCCAGCACCATGACTAGCGACCACACCCTCGCTCGAGGTGAGCAGTTCTTC. The genes are TRBV11-1 and TRBJ2-1, with TRBD2 matching over 8 bases. V shed 7 bases, J shed 9 bases, and the junction held 23 bases outside the gene matches. Germline V gives CDR1 SGHAT, CDR2 FQDESV (reference sequence). This CDR3 spans 18 amino acids.